The T cell receptor beta chain under discussion was sequenced for a study of T cells in women clearing cervical HPV infection. Study summary: Case blood was drawn when the lesion was first found; control blood after infection became undetectable.

This CDR3 has 15 residues. Germline values: CDR1 SGHTA, CDR2 FQGNSA. The V end lost 4 bases, the J end lost 3 bases, and 15 bases lay between the germline ends. Assay: immunoSEQ multiplex PCR; the TCRdb copy retains only in-frame clones and omits some. Here the sample table reports tens of thousands of clones. All donors had a single incident cervical HPV16 infection, not prevalent. Cervical HPV DNA detected by MY09/MY11 PCR, typed by dot-blot. For this clone: The read stops 3 residues short of the end of the CDR3; the missing end is completed from the germline J gene.

The rearrangement joins TRBV7-2 to TRBJ1-2, with D tentatively TRBD1 (5 bases). This clonotype originated in a woman aged 18 to 75 with a cervical HPV16 infection that either progressed to CIN3+ or cleared (not recorded which). The sequenced sample was blood buffy coat. This CDR3 reads CASSSRALRDYGYTF. CDR3 DNA, as far as it was read: TGTGCCAGCAGCTCCAGGGCTCTTCGGGACTATGGC.